A selection of T cell receptor beta chains follows, all from one sample in a study of cytomegalovirus exposure and HLA in healthy donors. Produced via immunoSEQ multiplex PCR; TCRdb's table is partial and in-frame only. The sample has 110,000 to 150,000 clones; around four fifths are singletons. Sequenced: PBMCs. Receptor source: a woman in her 40s in good health and CMV-seronegative. Both conserved end residues are part of each CDR3. D genes are given only for firm matches. Clone size is not always given. Where it is, it says once, few, many or a class for expanded clones.

TRBV28,.,.,TRBJ1-2,TGTGCCAGCTGTTTAGGGGGGGCAAACTATGGCTACACCTTC,CASCLGGANYGYTF
TRBV6-6,few,.,TRBJ1-3,TGTGCCAGCAGGGGGGCAGGGGATAAAGGAAACACCATATATTTT,CASRGAGDKGNTIYF
TRBV7-9,.,.,TRBJ2-7,TGTGCCAGCAGCCTCTTGGGGAGGATGGCCGAGCAGTACTTC,CASSLLGRMAEQYF
TRBV28,once,TRBD2,TRBJ2-7,TGTGCCAGCAGTTCGCCGGGACTAGCTACGTACGAGCAGTACTTC,CASSSPGLATYEQYF
TRBV11-1,.,TRBD2,TRBJ2-7,TGTGCCAGCAGCTTAGAGACTAGCAAGCAGTACTTC,CASSLETSKQYF
TRBV28,.,.,TRBJ1-5,TGTGCCAGCAGACACGCAAACCAGGGTCTAAATCAGCCCCAGCATTTT,CASRHANQGLNQPQHF
TRBV5-4,.,.,TRBJ2-1,TGTGCCAGCAGCTTTTCTACGATTTTCGAGCAGTTCTTC,CASSFSTIFEQFF
TRBV4-2,.,.,TRBJ2-7,TGTGCCAGCAGCCAAGCCCTAACCGTGGCAGGCTACGAGCAGTACTTC,CASSQALTVAGYEQYF
TRBV28,.,.,TRBJ1-2,TGTGCCAGCAGTGAGGAGGGGGGGGCCTATGGCTACACCTTC,CASSEEGGAYGYTF
TRBV5-6,.,TRBD2,TRBJ2-2,TGTGCCAGCAACTCGGGACTAGCTAACACCGGGGAGCTGTTTTTT,CASNSGLANTGELFF
TRBV28,.,.,TRBJ1-4,TGTGCCAGTAACTGGGCCGCAACTAATGAAAAACTGTTTTTT,CASNWAATNEKLFF
TRBV5-6,once,TRBD1,TRBJ1-6,TGTGCCAGCAGCCTGGGACAGGCGACGAATTCACCCCTCCACTTT,CASSLGQATNSPLHF
TRBV28,.,TRBD1,TRBJ1-2,TGTGCCAGCAGTTACTTCCGGGACAGGGATGATGGCTACACCTTC,CASSYFRDRDDGYTF
TRBV5-1,once,.,TRBJ2-5,TGCGCCAGCAGCCAAACAGGGCCCCAAGAGACCCAGTACTTC,CASSQTGPQETQYF
TRBV5-1,.,TRBD1,TRBJ1-1,TGCGCCAGCAGCACGGGACAGGGGACTGAAGCTTTCTTT,CASSTGQGTEAFF
TRBV2,.,TRBD1,TRBJ1-2,TGTGCCAGCAGTCGGAACTTACAGGGGGCCGAGGGCTACACCTTC,CASSRNLQGAEGYTF
TRBV6-6,.,.,TRBJ1-2,TGTGCCAGCAGTTACCGCCAGGGCAGAGGCTACACCTTC,CASSYRQGRGYTF
TRBV4-1,.,.,TRBJ1-4,TGCGCCAGCAGCAAGGACAGTACAGTCTTCACTAATGAAAAACTGTTTTTT,CASSKDSTVFTNEKLFF
TRBV4-3,.,.,TRBJ2-2,TGCGCCAGCAGCCAAGTCGGTTATGCAGACAGATACACCGGGGAGCTGTTTTTT,CASSQVGYADRYTGELFF
TRBV20-1,.,.,TRBJ2-1,TGCAGTGGAGACAGCTACAATGAGCAGTTCTTC,CSGDSYNEQFF
TRBV5-6,.,.,TRBJ2-5,TGTGCCAGCAGCTTGGGGGTGCGGCAGGGGATATCGGAGACCCAGTACTTC,CASSLGVRQGISETQYF
TRBV5-4,.,TRBD1,TRBJ2-7,TGTGCCAGCAGCCCAGGACAGGATCTCTACGAGCAGTACTTC,CASSPGQDLYEQYF
TRBV4-1,.,TRBD1,TRBJ2-4,TGCGCCAGCAGCCAGTCCCCAGGGGGCGGAGGAAACATTCAGTACTTC,CASSQSPGGGGNIQYF
TRBV7-2,once,.,TRBJ2-1,TGTGCCAGCAGCTCCCCCGGGGACAATGAGCAGTTCTTC,CASSSPGDNEQFF
TRBV19,.,.,TRBJ2-5,TGTGCCAGTAGTATCCAGAGGGCAGAGACCCAGTACTTC,CASSIQRAETQYF